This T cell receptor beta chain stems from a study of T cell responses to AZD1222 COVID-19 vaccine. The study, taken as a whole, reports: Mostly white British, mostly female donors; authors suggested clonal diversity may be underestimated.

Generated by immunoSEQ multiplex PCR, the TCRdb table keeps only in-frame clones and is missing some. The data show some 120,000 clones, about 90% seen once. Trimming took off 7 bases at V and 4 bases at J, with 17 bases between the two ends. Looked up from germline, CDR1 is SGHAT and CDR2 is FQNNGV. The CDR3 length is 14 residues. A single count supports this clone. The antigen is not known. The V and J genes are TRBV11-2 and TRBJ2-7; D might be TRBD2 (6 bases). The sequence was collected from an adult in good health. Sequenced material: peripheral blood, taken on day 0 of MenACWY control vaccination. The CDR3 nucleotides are TGTGCCAGCAATGCCCCCCGGGGGATATACGAGCAGTACTTC. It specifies CASNAPRGIYEQYF. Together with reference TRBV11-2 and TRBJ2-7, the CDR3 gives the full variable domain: EAGVAQSPRYKIIEKRQSVAFWCNPISGHATLYWYQQILGQGPKLLIQFQNNGVVDDSQLPKDRFSAERLKGVDSTLKIQPAKLEDSAVYLCASNAPRGIYEQYFGPGTRLTVT.